The present T cell receptor beta chain was sequenced within a study of blood T cell repertoires in COVID-19. The wider study: COVID-19 samples collected from the United States, Italy and Spain covered acute and convalescent phases. PBMCs, B-cell-depleted T cells, or T cells were the source of the cDNA or gDNA that made up the material.

From germline, CDR1 is KGHSH and CDR2 LQKENI. Trimming took 4 bases from V and 1 from J, leaving 7 bases between them. The CDR3 totals 13 residues. Authors' data handling: For nucleated cells, counts were estimated from reference gene primer amplification. The assay was immunoSEQ multiplex PCR, and TCRdb's table has in-frame clones only and misses some. The V and J calls and clone size are taken from that table; D and trimming were inferred from the DNA. This table holds hundreds of thousands of clones, 80% to 85% found once. The sample was peripheral blood. This TCR derives from a man younger than 45 with active or convalescent COVID-19. This chain joins TRBV18 and TRBJ1-1; TRBD1 is a possible D gene (5 bases). The CDR3 DNA is TGTGCCAGCTCACGGGACTGGAACACTGAAGCTTTCTTT. This encodes CASSRDWNTEAFF.